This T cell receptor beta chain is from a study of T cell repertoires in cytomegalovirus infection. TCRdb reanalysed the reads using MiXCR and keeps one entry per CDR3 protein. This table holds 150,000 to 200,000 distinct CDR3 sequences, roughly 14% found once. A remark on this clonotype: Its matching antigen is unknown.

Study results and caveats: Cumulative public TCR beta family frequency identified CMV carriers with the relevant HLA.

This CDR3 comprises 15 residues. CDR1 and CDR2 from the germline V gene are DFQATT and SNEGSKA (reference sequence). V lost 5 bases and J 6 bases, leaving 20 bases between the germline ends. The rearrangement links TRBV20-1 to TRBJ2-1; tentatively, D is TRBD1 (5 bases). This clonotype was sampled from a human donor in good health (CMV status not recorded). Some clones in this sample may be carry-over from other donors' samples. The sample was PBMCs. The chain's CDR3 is CSAGRSWGRVNEQFF. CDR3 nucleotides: TGCAGTGCTGGCCGGAGCTGGGGCAGGGTCAATGAGCAGTTCTTC.